The 14 T cell receptor beta chains below were found in one sample sequenced in a study of blood T cell repertoires in COVID-19. TCRdb keeps only in-frame clones here, not all; method: immunoSEQ multiplex PCR. The sample lists 300,000 to 450,000 clones, about 80% occurring once. Sequenced input: peripheral blood. The receptors were gathered from a human donor with acute or convalescent COVID-19. The donor label of this sample is uncertain.

The V and J genes are TRBV9 and TRBJ1-3; 7 bases line up with TRBD1. Germline V gives CDR1 SGDLS, CDR2 YYNGEE. The CDR3 consists of 14 residues. V was pared by 1 base and J by 4 bases, with 2 bases of the junction left unmatched. The CDR3 DNA follows: TGTGCCAGCAGCGTACCGGGACAGGGAAACACCATATATTTT. It translates to CASSVPGQGNTIYF. Variable domain in full (rest from reference TRBV9 and TRBJ1-3): DSGVTQTPKHLITATGQRVTLRCSPRSGDLSVYWYQQSLDQGLQFLIQYYNGEERAKGNILERFSAQQFPDLHSELNLSSLELGDSALYFCASSVPGQGNTIYFGEGSWLTVV.

J is TRBJ2-2 and V is TRBV4-1, with 7 bases fitting TRBD1. This CDR3 has 16 residues. The V and J ends lost 3 bases and 4 bases, in that order; junction bases with no gene match: 8. Germline values: CDR1 MGHRA, CDR2 YSYEKL. CDR3 loop: CASSQAPAGGTGELFF. The CDR3, as DNA: TGCGCCAGCAGCCAGGCTCCTGCAGGGGGCACCGGGGAGCTGTTTTTT.

V is TRBV18 and J is TRBJ2-7, with 7 bases that match TRBD1. With 4 bases clipped from V and 5 bases from J, the junction kept 11 bases outside the gene matches. The CDR3 is 15 residues long. Germline CDR1 reads KGHSH; CDR2 reads LQKENI. The CDR3 protein is CASSLMTGIGDEQYF. Written as DNA, the CDR3 is TGTGCCAGCTCACTCATGACAGGGATTGGGGACGAGCAGTACTTC.

V is TRBV12-3 or TRBV12-4 and J is TRBJ2-5; D is unresolved. This CDR3 has 12 amino acids. Trimming removed 2 bases from V and 5 bases from J, with 6 bases in between. The CDR3 sequence: CASSLFEETQYF. CDR3 DNA sequence: TGTGCCAGCAGTTTATTCGAGGAGACCCAGTACTTC.

This clone was recorded once. This rearrangement joins TRBV27 to TRBJ1-1; 9 nucleotides agree with TRBD1. With 8 bases clipped from V and 3 bases from J, the junction kept 1 base outside the gene matches. Germline V lookup: CDR1 MNHEY, CDR2 SMNVEV (reference sequence). The CDR3 totals 12 residues. In DNA, the CDR3 is TGTGCCAGCTGGACAGGGGACACTGAAGCTTTCTTT. This codes for CASWTGDTEAFF.

The chain employs TRBV6-6 and TRBJ2-7; maybe TRBD1 (5 bases). Germline V gene lookup returns CDR1 MNHNY and CDR2 SVGAGI (reference sequence). V shed 2 bases and J shed 6 bases, with 11 bases lying between them. This CDR3 is 13 amino acids long. The CDR3 spells CASSYPPRVEQYF. CDR3 bases: TGTGCCAGCAGTTACCCACCCAGGGTCGAGCAGTACTTC.

This chain uses TRBV7-2 with TRBJ2-5, with TRBD2 matching 11 bases. V lost 1 base to trimming and J lost 4 bases; unmatched junction nucleotides: 5. CDR3 length equals 16 residues. The germline CDR1 and CDR2 sequences are SGHTA and FQGNSA. The DNA for the CDR3 is TGTGCCAGCAGCTTAGATCTAGCGGGGGGTTCAGAGACCCAGTACTTC. It encodes CASSLDLAGGSETQYF.

This clone has a single count. The chain couples TRBV5-4 to TRBJ1-1; 8 nucleotides line up with TRBD1. CDR1 is SGHNT and CDR2 is YYREEE in the germline V gene (reference sequence). The CDR3 covers 17 residues. The V segment lost 0 bases and the J segment 5 bases; nucleotides outside the gene matches: 12. In DNA, the CDR3 is TGTGCCAGCAGCTTGGGGGCCGGACAGGGAGGAGGTACTGAAGCTTTCTTT. It translates to CASSLGAGQGGGTEAFF.

The chain links TRBV29-1 to TRBJ2-1, with 9 bases identical to TRBD1. The CDR3 loop spans 15 amino acids. Trimming at V came to 7 bases and at J to 1 base, leaving 8 bases not matched to a gene. CDR1 SQVTM and CDR2 ANQGSEA come from the germline V gene. The CDR3, as DNA: TGCAGCGGTATCACAGGGGGCGTATCCTACAATGAGCAGTTCTTC. Translated: CSGITGGVSYNEQFF.

The rearrangement uses TRBV7-8 and TRBJ2-3; TRBD2 might be the D (7 bases). The CDR3 is made up of 17 amino acids. Germline loops: CDR1 SGHVS, CDR2 FQNEAQ. The V and J ends lost 1 base and 2 bases respectively, with 16 bases between them. Here the CDR3 DNA reads TGTGCCAGCAGCTTAGATTTTGGGGGGGCGACCACAGATACGCAGTATTTT. Translated, it gives CASSLDFGGATTDTQYF.

The chain joins TRBV2 to TRBJ1-6, with 9 bases aligning to TRBD1. Looked up from germline, CDR1 is SNHLY and CDR2 is FYNNEI. The CDR3 runs to 15 residues. Unmatched junction bases numbered 7, after V lost 6 bases and J lost 7 bases. CDR3 in DNA: TGTGCCAGCAGCGAACAGGGGGCCTGGAATTCACCCCTCCACTTT. Residues: CASSEQGAWNSPLHF.

V and J are TRBV5-4 and TRBJ1-3; TRBD1 might be the D (5 bases). Germline V lookup: CDR1 SGHNT, CDR2 YYREEE (reference sequence). With 4 bases removed from V and 4 bases from J, the gap between germline ends came to 12 bases. This CDR3 is 14 amino acids long. CDR3 region: CASSRDRIGNTIYF. CDR3 DNA: TGTGCCAGCAGCAGAGACAGAATAGGAAACACCATATATTTT. Complete variable domain (other parts from reference TRBV5-4 and TRBJ1-3): ETGVTQSPTHLIKTRGQQVTLRCSSQSGHNTVSWYQQALGQGPQFIFQYYREEENGRGNFPPRFSGLQFPNYSSELNVNALELDDSALYLCASSRDRIGNTIYFGEGSWLTVV.

This chain joins TRBV3-1 (or the pseudogene TRBV3-2) and TRBJ2-1; a weak D match, TRBD2 (5 bases). This CDR3 is built from 12 residues. CDR1 is LGHDT and CDR2 is YNNKEL in the germline V gene (reference sequence). V was shortened by 1 base and J by 11 bases, with 9 bases between the two germline ends. The CDR3 protein is CASSQVEGKQFF. The CDR3 bases are TGTGCCAGCAGCCAAGTCGAGGGTAAGCAGTTCTTC.

The CDR3, as DNA: TGCGCCAGCAGCCACGGGCAGGGGTCTGGGGCCAACGTCCTGACTTTC. Amino acids: CASSHGQGSGANVLTF. The chain combines TRBV4-1 with TRBJ2-6, with D possibly being TRBD1 (6 bases). The V and J ends lost 3 bases and 1 base respectively, with 10 bases between them. This CDR3 spans 16 amino acids. Germline values: CDR1 MGHRA, CDR2 YSYEKL.